This T cell receptor beta chain was observed in a study of T cell repertoires in cytomegalovirus infection. Study background: As its CMV epitopes, the study selected recently identified HLA-C-restricted and well-studied HLA-B-restricted targets. Matching HLA type and CMV infection were both indicated by public TCR beta signatures. Study-level findings and limits: Within the response measured ex vivo, HLA-C-restricted CMV-specific TCR beta clonotypes were dominant. Identification of carriers of CMV plus the relevant HLA was achieved through cumulative public TCR beta family frequency.

This CDR3 is 16 amino acids long. CDR1 SQVTM and CDR2 ANQGSEA come from the germline V gene. In its sample, this clonotype was seen a few times. Its antigen is not identified. Compared with germline, one end of the junction differs, possibly owing to a read error. TCRdb re-analysed the reads in MiXCR, keeping a single row per CDR3 protein. The sample lists 100,000 or so distinct CDR3 sequences, around 28% seen once, with about 65% in the top ten. The material was CD8+ T cells from cultured PBMCs, obtained from culture after CMV antigen stimulation. The source of this sequence is a human donor in good health (CMV status not recorded). Some clones in this sample may be carry-over from other donors' samples. The chain links TRBV29-1 to TRBJ2-3; D is unclear. The CDR3 DNA sequence: TGCAGCGTCGAAGTTGGTGAAGGTGCTAGCACAGATACGCAGTATTTT. It specifies CSVEVGEGASTDTQYF.